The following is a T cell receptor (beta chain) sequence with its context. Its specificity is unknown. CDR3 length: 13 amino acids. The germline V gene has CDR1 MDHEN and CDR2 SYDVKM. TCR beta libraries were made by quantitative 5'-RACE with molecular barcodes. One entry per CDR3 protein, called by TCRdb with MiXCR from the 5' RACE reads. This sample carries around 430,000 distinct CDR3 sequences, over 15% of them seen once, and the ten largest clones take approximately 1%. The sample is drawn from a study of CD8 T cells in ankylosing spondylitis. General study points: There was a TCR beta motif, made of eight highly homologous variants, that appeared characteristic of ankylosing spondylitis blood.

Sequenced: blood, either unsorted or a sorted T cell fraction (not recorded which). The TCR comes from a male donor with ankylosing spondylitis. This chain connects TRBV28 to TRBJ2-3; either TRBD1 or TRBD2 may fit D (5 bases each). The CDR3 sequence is CSEGDGKTDTQYF. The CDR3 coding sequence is TGTTCCGAAGGGGACGGGAAGACAGATACGCAGTATTTT.